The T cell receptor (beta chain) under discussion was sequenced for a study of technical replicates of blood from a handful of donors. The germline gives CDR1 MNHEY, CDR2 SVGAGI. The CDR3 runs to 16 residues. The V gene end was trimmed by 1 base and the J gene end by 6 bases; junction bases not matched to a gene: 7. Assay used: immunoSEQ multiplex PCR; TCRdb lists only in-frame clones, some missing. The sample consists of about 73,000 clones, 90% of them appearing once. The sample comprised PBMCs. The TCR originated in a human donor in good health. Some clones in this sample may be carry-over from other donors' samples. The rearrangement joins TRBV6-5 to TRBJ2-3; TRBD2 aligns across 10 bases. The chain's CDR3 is CASSYFGLAGVDTQYF. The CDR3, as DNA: TGTGCCAGCAGTTACTTCGGGCTAGCGGGGGTCGATACGCAGTATTTT.